The source of this T cell receptor beta chain is a study of cytomegalovirus exposure and HLA in healthy donors. Notes on the study in general: Data from an earlier analysis indicated that most TCR beta V segments were productive either about 87% or about 30% of the time. In a later analysis, at a false discovery rate of 0.05, approximately 15,000 TCR beta sequences matched HLA alleles. It was reported in a later analysis that an Asian-associated ancestry cluster showed fewer N-insertions than the 666-donor mean.

Germline V lookup: CDR1 SGHTA, CDR2 FQGNSA. The CDR3 runs to 15 residues. The J segment lost 7 bases and the V segment lost 5 bases, leaving 6 bases of the junction unmatched. This clone has a single count. Its antigen is as yet unknown. Use of 60 Vbeta and 13 Jbeta primers characterized the PCR. The data were produced by immunoSEQ multiplex PCR, yet TCRdb's version contains in-frame clones alone and is incomplete. The sample lists 130,000 or so clones, 75% to 85% occurring once. The clonotype was recovered from a woman aged 50 to 60 in good health and CMV-seropositive. Material for sequencing was PBMCs. The chain carries TRBV7-2 and TRBJ2-7; 15 bases map to TRBD2. For the CDR3, the DNA is TGTGCCAGCAGCCCCGGACTAGCGGGAGGGCGGGAGCAGTACTTC. Translating gives CASSPGLAGGREQYF.